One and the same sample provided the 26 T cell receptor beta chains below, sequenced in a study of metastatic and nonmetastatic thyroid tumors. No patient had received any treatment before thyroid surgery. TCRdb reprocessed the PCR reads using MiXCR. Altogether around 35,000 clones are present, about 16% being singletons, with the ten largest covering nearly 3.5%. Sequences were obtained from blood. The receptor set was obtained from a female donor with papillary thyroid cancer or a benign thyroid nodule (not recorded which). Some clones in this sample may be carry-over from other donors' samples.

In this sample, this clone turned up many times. The CDR3 here is CASSPERGHGYTF. CDR3 nucleotide sequence: TGTGCCAGTAGTCCCGAGCGGGGCCATGGCTACACCTTC. This chain connects TRBV19 to TRBJ1-2; D might be TRBD1 (5 bases). This CDR3 is 13 amino acids long. The V end was cut by 5 bases, the J end by 6 bases, with 13 bases between. CDR1 and CDR2 from the germline V gene are LNHDA and SQIVND (reference sequence).

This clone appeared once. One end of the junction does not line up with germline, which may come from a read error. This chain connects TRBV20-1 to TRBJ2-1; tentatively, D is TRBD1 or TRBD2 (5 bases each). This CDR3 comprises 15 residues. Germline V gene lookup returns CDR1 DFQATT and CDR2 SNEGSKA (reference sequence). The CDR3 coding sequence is TGCAGTTCTAGCTTGGACTGGGGCGCCTACAATGAGCAGTTCTTC. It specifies CSSSLDWGAYNEQFF.

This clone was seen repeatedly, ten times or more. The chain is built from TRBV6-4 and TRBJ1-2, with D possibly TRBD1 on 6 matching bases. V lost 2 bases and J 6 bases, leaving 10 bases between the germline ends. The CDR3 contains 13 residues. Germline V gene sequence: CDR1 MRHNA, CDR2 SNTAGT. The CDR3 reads CASSDADSNGYTF. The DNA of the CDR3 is TGTGCCAGCAGTGACGCGGACAGTAATGGCTACACCTTC.

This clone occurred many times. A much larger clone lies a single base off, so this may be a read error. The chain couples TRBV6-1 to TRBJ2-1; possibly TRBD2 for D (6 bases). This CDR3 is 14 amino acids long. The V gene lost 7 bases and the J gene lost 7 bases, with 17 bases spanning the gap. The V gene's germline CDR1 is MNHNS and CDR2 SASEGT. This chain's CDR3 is CASKLALGPNEQFF. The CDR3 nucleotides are TGTGCCAGCAAACTAGCCCTTGGGCCTAATGAGCAGTTCTTC.

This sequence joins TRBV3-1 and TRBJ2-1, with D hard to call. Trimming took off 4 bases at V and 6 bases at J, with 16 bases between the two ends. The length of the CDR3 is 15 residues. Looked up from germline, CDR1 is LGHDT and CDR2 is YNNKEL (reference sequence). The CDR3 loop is CASSPPPYFGNEQFF. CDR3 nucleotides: TGTGCCAGCAGCCCCCCCCCCTATTTTGGCAATGAGCAGTTCTTC.

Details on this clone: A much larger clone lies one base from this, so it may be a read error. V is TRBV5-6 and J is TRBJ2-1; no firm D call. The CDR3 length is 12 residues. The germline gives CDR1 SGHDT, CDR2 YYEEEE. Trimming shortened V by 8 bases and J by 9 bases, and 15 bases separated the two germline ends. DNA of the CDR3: TGTGCCAGTAGTTCTGGGTTGGGTGAGCAGTTCTTC. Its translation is CASSSGLGEQFF.

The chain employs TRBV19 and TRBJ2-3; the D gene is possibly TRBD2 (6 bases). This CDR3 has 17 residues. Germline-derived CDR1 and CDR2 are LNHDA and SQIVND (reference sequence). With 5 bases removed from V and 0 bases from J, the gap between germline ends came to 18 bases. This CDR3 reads CASSVGSPLASTDTQYF. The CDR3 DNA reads TGTGCCAGTAGTGTCGGGTCACCACTAGCCAGCACAGATACGCAGTATTTT.

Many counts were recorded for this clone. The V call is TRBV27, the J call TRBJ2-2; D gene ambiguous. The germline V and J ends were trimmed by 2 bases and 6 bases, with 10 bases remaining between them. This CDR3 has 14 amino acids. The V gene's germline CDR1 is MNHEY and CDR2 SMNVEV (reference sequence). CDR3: CASSLGPRAGELFF. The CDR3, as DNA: TGTGCCAGCAGTTTAGGTCCACGAGCCGGGGAGCTGTTTTTT.

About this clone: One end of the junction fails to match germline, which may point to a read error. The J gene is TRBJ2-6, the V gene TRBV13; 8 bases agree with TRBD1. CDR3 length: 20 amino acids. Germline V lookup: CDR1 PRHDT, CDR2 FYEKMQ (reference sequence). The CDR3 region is CASSSSSPRTGLAGADVLTF. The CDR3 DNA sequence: TGTGCCAGCAGCTCGAGCTCCCCGAGGACAGGGTTAGCTGGGGCCGACGTCCTGACTTTC.

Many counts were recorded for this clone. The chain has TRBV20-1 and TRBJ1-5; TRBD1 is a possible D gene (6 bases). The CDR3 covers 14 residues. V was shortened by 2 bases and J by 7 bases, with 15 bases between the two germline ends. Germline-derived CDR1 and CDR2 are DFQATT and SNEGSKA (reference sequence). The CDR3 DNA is TGCAGTGCTAGATCTTTTGGCAGGGGACAGCCCCAGCATTTT. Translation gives CSARSFGRGQPQHF.

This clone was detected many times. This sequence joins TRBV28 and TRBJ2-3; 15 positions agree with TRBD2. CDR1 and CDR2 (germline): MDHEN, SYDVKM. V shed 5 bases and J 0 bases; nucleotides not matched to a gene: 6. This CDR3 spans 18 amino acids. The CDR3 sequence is CASSIGLAGGRSTDTQYF. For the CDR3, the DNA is TGTGCCAGCAGTATTGGACTAGCGGGAGGGCGGAGCACAGATACGCAGTATTTT.

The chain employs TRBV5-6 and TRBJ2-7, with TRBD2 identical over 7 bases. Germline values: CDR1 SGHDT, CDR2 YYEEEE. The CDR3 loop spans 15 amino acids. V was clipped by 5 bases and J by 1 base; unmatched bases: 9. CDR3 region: CASRSGGRGSYEQYF. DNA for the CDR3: TGTGCCAGCAGGTCGGGGGGTCGCGGATCCTACGAGCAGTACTTC.

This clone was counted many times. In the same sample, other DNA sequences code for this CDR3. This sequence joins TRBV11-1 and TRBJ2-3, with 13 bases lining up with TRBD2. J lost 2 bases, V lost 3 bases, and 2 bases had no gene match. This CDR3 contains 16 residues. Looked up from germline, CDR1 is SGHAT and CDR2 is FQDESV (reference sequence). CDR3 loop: CASSLGLAGNTDTQYF. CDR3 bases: TGTGCCAGCAGCTTGGGACTAGCGGGAAACACAGATACGCAGTATTTT.

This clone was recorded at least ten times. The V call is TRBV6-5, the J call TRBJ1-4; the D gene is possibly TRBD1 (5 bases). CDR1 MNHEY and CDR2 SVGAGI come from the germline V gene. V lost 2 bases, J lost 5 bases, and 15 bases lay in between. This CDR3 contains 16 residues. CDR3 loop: CASSYAPGRRNEKLFF. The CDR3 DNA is TGTGCCAGCAGTTACGCCCCGGGACGCAGAAATGAAAAACTGTTTTTT.

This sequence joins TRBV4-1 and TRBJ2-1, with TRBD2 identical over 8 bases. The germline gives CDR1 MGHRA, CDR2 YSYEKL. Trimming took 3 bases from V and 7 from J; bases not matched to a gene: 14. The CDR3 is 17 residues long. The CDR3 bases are TGCGCCAGCAGCCAGTTCAGGAATAGCGGGAATGAGAATGAGCAGTTCTTC. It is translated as CASSQFRNSGNENEQFF.

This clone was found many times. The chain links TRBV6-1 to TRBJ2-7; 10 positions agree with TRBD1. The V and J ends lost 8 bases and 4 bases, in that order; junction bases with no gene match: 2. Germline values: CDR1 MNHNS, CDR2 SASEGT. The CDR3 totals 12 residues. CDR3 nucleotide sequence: TGTGCCAGCCGGGGACAGGGGTACGAGCAGTACTTC. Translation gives CASRGQGYEQYF.

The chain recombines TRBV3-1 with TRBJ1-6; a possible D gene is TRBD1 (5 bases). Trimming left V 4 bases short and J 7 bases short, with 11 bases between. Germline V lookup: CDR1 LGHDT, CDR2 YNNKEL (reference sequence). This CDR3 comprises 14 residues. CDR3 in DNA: TGTGCCAGCAGCCCTACAGCAGGGAATTCACCCCTCCACTTT. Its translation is CASSPTAGNSPLHF.

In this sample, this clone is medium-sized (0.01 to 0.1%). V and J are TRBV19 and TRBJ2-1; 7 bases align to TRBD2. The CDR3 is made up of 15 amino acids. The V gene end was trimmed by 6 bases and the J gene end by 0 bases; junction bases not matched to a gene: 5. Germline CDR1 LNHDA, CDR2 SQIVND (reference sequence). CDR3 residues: CASSPSGVSYNEQFF. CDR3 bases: TGTGCCAGTAGCCCAAGCGGGGTCTCCTACAATGAGCAGTTCTTC.

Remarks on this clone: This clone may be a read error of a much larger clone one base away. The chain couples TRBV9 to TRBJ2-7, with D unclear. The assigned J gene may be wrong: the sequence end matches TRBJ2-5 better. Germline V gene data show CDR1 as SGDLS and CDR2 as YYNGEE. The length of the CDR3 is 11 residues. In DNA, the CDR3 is TGTGCCAGCAGCCGTGGAGAGACCCAGTACTTC. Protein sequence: CASSRGETQYF.

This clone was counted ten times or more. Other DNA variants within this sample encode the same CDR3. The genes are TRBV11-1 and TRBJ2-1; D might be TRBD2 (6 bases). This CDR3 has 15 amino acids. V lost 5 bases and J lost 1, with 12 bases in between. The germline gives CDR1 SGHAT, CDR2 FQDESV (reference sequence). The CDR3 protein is CASSLLAGSYNEQFF. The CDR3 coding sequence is TGTGCCAGCAGCCTGTTGGCGGGGTCCTACAATGAGCAGTTCTTC. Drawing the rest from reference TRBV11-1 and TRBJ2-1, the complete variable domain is EAEVAQSPRYKITEKSQAVAFWCDPISGHATLYWYRQILGQGPELLVQFQDESVVDDSQLPKDRFSAERLKGVDSTLKIQPAELGDSAMYLCASSLLAGSYNEQFFGPGTRLTVL.

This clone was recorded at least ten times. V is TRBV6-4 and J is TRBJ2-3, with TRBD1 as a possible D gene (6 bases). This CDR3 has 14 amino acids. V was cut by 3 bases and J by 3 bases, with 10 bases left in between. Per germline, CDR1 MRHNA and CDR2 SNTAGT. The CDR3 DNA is TGTGCCAGCAGTGAGACAGGTGGGACAGATACGCAGTATTTT. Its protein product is CASSETGGTDTQYF.

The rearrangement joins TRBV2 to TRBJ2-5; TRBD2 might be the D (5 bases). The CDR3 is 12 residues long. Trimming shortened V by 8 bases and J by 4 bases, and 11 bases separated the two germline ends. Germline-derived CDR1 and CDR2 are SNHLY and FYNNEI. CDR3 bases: TGTGCCAGCGGGTTAGCGTCAGAGACCCAGTACTTC. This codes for CASGLASETQYF. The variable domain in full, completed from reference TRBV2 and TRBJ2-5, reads EPEVTQTPSHQVTQMGQEVILRCVPISNHLYFYWYRQILGQKVEFLVSFYNNEISEKSEIFDDQFSVERPDGSNFTLKIRSTKLEDSAMYFCASGLASETQYFGPGTRLLVL.

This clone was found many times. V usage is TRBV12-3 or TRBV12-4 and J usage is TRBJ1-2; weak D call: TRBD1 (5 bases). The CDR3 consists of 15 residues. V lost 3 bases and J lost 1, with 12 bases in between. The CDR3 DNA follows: TGTGCCAGCAGTTTCGGCAGGGAGGGTAACTATGGCTACACCTTC. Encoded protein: CASSFGREGNYGYTF.

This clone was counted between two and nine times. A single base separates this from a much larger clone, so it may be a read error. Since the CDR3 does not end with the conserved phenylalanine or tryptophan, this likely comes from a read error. The DNA of the CDR3 is TGCGCCAGCAGCCAAGAAGCGGGATTCCAAGAGACCCAGTACTCC. Translating it yields CASSQEAGFQETQYS. The V call is TRBV4-1, the J call TRBJ2-5; 7 positions match TRBD2. Looked up from germline, CDR1 is MGHRA and CDR2 is YSYEKL. There are 15 residues in the CDR3. The V segment lost 0 bases and the J segment 1 base; nucleotides outside the gene matches: 2.

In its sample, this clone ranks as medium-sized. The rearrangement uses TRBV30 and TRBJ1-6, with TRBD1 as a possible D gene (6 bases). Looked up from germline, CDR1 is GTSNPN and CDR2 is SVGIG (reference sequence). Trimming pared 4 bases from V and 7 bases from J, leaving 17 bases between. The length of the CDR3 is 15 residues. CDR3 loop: CAWTTWAGDNSPLHF. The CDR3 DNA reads TGTGCCTGGACCACCTGGGCAGGGGACAATTCACCCCTCCACTTT.

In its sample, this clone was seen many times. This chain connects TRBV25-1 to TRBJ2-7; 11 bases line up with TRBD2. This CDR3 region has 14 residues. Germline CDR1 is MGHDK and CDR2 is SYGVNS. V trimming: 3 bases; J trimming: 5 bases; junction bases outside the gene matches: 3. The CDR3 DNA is TGTGCCAGCAGTGATAGCGGGAGGGTCCACGAGCAGTACTTC. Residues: CASSDSGRVHEQYF.